The 24 T cell receptor beta chains in this list originate from one sample, sequenced in a study of vaccination effects on CD4 cells after COVID-19. Their target antigens are unknown. Subsequent to 10 days of culture, CD4+ T cells were isolated. Here immunoSEQ multiplex PCR was the method, and the copy in TCRdb shows in-frame clones only, minus some. The top ten clones hold 8% to 13% of a sample with tens of thousands of clones, roughly 73% of them seen once. Sample: CD4+ T cells from PBMCs cultured without peptide, taken before COVID-19 vaccination. The receptors were sampled from a human donor who received a COVID-19 vaccine.

The V call is TRBV2, the J call TRBJ2-7; TRBD1 matches at 7 bases. V lost 3 bases, J lost 8 bases, and 10 bases stayed unmatched. This CDR3 region has 14 residues. The V gene's germline CDR1 is SNHLY and CDR2 FYNNEI. CDR3 bases: TGTGCCAGCAGTGACTACAGGGGACCCGGGCAGCAGTACTTC. Protein: CASSDYRGPGQQYF.

The V gene is TRBV10-3, the J gene TRBJ1-2, with TRBD1 identical over 9 bases. This CDR3 has 15 amino acids. Germline loops: CDR1 ENHRY, CDR2 SYGVKD. V shed 5 bases and J 4 bases; nucleotides not matched to a gene: 8. The CDR3 region is CAISRPGQGSYGYTF. The DNA of the CDR3 is TGTGCCATCAGTAGACCGGGACAGGGATCCTATGGCTACACCTTC.

This clone was observed a single time. V is TRBV19 and J is TRBJ2-2, with 11 bases lining up with TRBD2. J was trimmed by 5 bases and V by 7 bases; bases with no gene match: 6. In germline, CDR1 is LNHDA, CDR2 SQIVND (reference sequence). The CDR3 has 15 residues. CDR3 region: CASKTSGATTGELFF. CDR3 nucleotides: TGTGCCAGTAAGACTAGCGGGGCAACAACCGGGGAGCTGTTTTTT.

CDR3 sequence (DNA): TGCGCCAGCCACCATCCGAGGGGGAATTCACCCCTCCACTTT. Translated: CASHHPRGNSPLHF. The chain is built from TRBV5-1 and TRBJ1-6, with D maybe TRBD1 (6 bases). Germline CDR1 is SGHRS and CDR2 is YFSETQ. The CDR3 sequence is 14 residues long. Trimming stripped 7 bases from V and 7 bases from J, with 15 bases between.

The chain recombines TRBV30 with TRBJ2-7; TRBD1 matches 9 bases. CDR3 length: 15 amino acids. With V trimmed by 6 bases and J by 0 bases, 9 bases remained unmatched. Germline CDR1 is GTSNPN and CDR2 is SVGIG (reference sequence). The CDR3 reads CACKRGTGSSYEQYF. The CDR3 region has the DNA TGTGCCTGCAAACGAGGGACAGGGAGCTCCTACGAGCAGTACTTC.

This clone was picked up one time. The rearrangement joins TRBV7-2 to TRBJ1-2; TRBD1 aligns across 9 bases. The trim removed 1 base at V and 4 bases at J, leaving 4 bases unmatched. Germline V gene lookup returns CDR1 SGHTA and CDR2 FQGNSA. The CDR3 consists of 15 residues. CDR3 sequence (DNA): TGTGCCAGCAGCTTAGAGGGACAGGGAGGCTATGGCTACACCTTC. This translates into CASSLEGQGGYGYTF.

This clone has just a few counts. The rearrangement links TRBV24-1 to TRBJ1-2; no clear D. Germline V gene sequence: CDR1 KGHDR, CDR2 SFDVKD. Trimming shortened V by 6 bases and J by 8 bases, and 12 bases separated the two germline ends. This CDR3 has 12 residues. CDR3 sequence (DNA): TGTGCCACCAGTTTAGAGGGTCGGGGCTACACCTTC. It yields the protein CATSLEGRGYTF.

V and J are TRBV10-3 and TRBJ1-3; D not certain. Trimming left V 11 bases short and J 4 bases short, with 9 bases between. CDR1 is ENHRY, CDR2 SYGVKD, per germline. This CDR3 has 11 residues. DNA for the CDR3: TGTGCCGGCTCAGAGGGAAACACCATATATTTT. Translated: CAGSEGNTIYF.

Regarding this clone: One end of the junction fails to match germline, which may point to a read error. The chain couples TRBV7-7 to TRBJ2-5, with D maybe TRBD2 (6 bases). CDR1 SSHAT and CDR2 FNYEAQ come from the germline V gene (reference sequence). This CDR3 comprises 14 residues. The CDR3 protein is CASSLYEGLETQYF. CDR3 nucleotide sequence: TGTGCTAGCAGCTTATATGAGGGACTAGAGACCCAGTACTTC.

This clone was found a few times. The chain couples TRBV9 to TRBJ1-2; TRBD1 agrees at 8 bases. Germline loops: CDR1 SGDLS, CDR2 YYNGEE. The CDR3 extends over 16 amino acids. With V trimmed by 0 bases and J by 3 bases, 7 bases remained unmatched. The CDR3 DNA sequence: TGTGCCAGCAGCGTAGGAGGACAGGGAACTGACTATGGCTACACCTTC. The encoded protein is CASSVGGQGTDYGYTF.

This clone came up a few times. This chain uses TRBV7-6 with TRBJ2-3; D gene uncertain. CDR3 length: 19 residues. Germline V gives CDR1 SGHVS, CDR2 FNYEAQ. V shed 1 base and J shed 0 bases, with 20 bases lying between them. This CDR3 is CASSLEASVRRRSTDTQYF. Here the CDR3 DNA reads TGTGCCAGCAGCTTAGAGGCTTCGGTTCGCAGGAGAAGCACAGATACGCAGTATTTT.

The V and J genes are TRBV13 and TRBJ2-2, with D unclear. V lost 8 bases, J lost 6 bases, and 19 bases lay in between. Germline lookup yields CDR1 PRHDT and CDR2 FYEKMQ (reference sequence). The CDR3 extends over 15 amino acids. Written as DNA, the CDR3 is TGTGCCAGCTCCTTCCCGAGTTTATTCCCCGGGGAGCTGTTTTTT. Translated: CASSFPSLFPGELFF.

The chain combines TRBV15 with TRBJ1-6; the D is unclear. The CDR3 is 13 amino acids. Looked up from germline, CDR1 is LNHNV and CDR2 is YYDKDF (reference sequence). The V and J ends lost 0 bases and 12 bases respectively, with 9 bases between them. CDR3 loop: CATSRDSPLPLHF. The CDR3 bases are TGTGCCACCAGCAGAGACAGCCCTTTACCCCTCCACTTT.

V is TRBV9 and J is TRBJ1-1; tentatively, D is TRBD1 (5 bases). Trimming took off 3 bases at V and 2 bases at J, with 14 bases between the two ends. Per the germline V gene, CDR1 is SGDLS and CDR2 is YYNGEE. This CDR3 region has 15 residues. The CDR3 DNA reads TGTGCCAGCAGCGGACCCCGGACATCTAACACTGAAGCTTTCTTT. Encoded protein: CASSGPRTSNTEAFF.

This clone was counted between two and nine times. This chain links TRBV4-3 with TRBJ1-3; a possible D gene is TRBD1 (6 bases). This CDR3 region has 14 residues. Germline CDR1 LGHNA, CDR2 YSLEER. Trimming removed 0 bases from V and 8 bases from J, with 11 bases in between. DNA for the CDR3: TGCGCCAGCAGCCAAGATACAGGGCGGGACACCATATATTTT. The encoded protein is CASSQDTGRDTIYF.

This clone appeared a few times. The chain carries TRBV6-2 or TRBV6-3 and TRBJ1-5; 7 positions agree with TRBD1. Per the germline V gene, CDR1 is MNHEY and CDR2 is SVGEGT. The CDR3 is 14 amino acids. V lost 5 bases, J lost 11 bases, and 12 bases stayed unmatched. The CDR3 DNA reads as TGTGCCAGCAGTACGCGGGGACAGTCTAGGGCCCAGCATTTT. Translating gives CASSTRGQSRAQHF.

The chain carries TRBV19 and TRBJ1-1, with D unresolved. Germline V gives CDR1 LNHDA, CDR2 SQIVND (reference sequence). With 8 bases removed from V and 6 bases from J, the gap between germline ends came to 19 bases. CDR3 length: 14 residues. This CDR3 reads CASAPPFRRAEAFF. CDR3 bases: TGTGCCAGTGCACCCCCTTTTCGCCGCGCTGAAGCTTTCTTT.

V gene TRBV27 combines with J gene TRBJ2-5; D is uncertain. Germline CDR1 reads MNHEY; CDR2 reads SMNVEV (reference sequence). CDR3 size: 14 residues. V was cut by 6 bases and J by 1 base, with 12 bases left in between. CDR3 in amino acids: CASSPFQFQETQYF. Written as DNA, the CDR3 is TGTGCCAGCAGCCCTTTTCAATTCCAAGAGACCCAGTACTTC.

V gene TRBV4-3 combines with J gene TRBJ1-1; possibly TRBD1 for D (5 bases). The ends were cut back, 4 bases at V and 1 base at J, with 10 bases in the middle. The CDR3 loop spans 14 amino acids. Germline V CDR1 and CDR2: LGHNA, YSLEER. The CDR3 DNA is TGCGCCAGCAGCCCGGGGACGGCGAACACTGAAGCTTTCTTT. Protein product: CASSPGTANTEAFF.

The chain has TRBV7-9 and TRBJ1-4; D is uncertain. Germline V gene lookup returns CDR1 SEHNR and CDR2 FQNEAQ (reference sequence). Deletions cut 3 bases from V and 7 bases from J, with 12 bases between. CDR3 length: 14 residues. The CDR3 loop reads CASSFLGLGEKLFF. For the CDR3, the DNA is TGTGCCAGCAGCTTTCTCGGGCTGGGTGAAAAACTGTTTTTT.

The rearrangement joins TRBV7-2 to TRBJ2-1; D remains ambiguous. The CDR3 has 16 amino acids. The germline CDR1 and CDR2 sequences are SGHTA and FQGNSA. Trimming took off 2 bases at V and 5 bases at J, with 16 bases between the two ends. CDR3 residues: CASSLIRTGPNNEQFF. CDR3 DNA sequence: TGTGCCAGCAGCTTAATAAGAACGGGTCCAAACAATGAGCAGTTCTTC.

This clone came up a few times. This sequence joins TRBV7-9 and TRBJ2-2; possibly TRBD1 or TRBD2 for D (5 bases each). Trimming shortened V by 7 bases and J by 3 bases, and 15 bases separated the two germline ends. The CDR3 has 15 amino acids. Germline V CDR1 and CDR2: SEHNR, FQNEAQ (reference sequence). This CDR3 reads CASTRAGTDTGELFF. CDR3 bases: TGTGCCAGCACCCGGGCCGGGACGGACACCGGGGAGCTGTTTTTT.

This clone was counted between two and nine times. The sample contains more than one DNA sequence encoding this CDR3. The V and J genes are TRBV9 and TRBJ2-5; D might be TRBD2 (6 bases). The CDR3 runs 11 residues. Deletions cut 7 bases from V and 5 bases from J, with 9 bases between. Germline V gene data show CDR1 as SGDLS and CDR2 as YYNGEE. CDR3 region: CASSRGETQYF. As DNA, the CDR3 is TGTGCCAGCTCCCGGGGGGAGACCCAGTACTTC.

In this sample, this clone turned up a few times. The chain combines TRBV9 with TRBJ2-2; no definite D call. This CDR3 comprises 15 residues. V lost 3 bases and J 2 bases, leaving 11 bases between the germline ends. The V gene's germline CDR1 is SGDLS and CDR2 YYNGEE. The CDR3 nucleotides read TGTGCCAGCAGCGAGCAGACAACCAACACCGGGGAGCTGTTTTTT. As protein: CASSEQTTNTGELFF.